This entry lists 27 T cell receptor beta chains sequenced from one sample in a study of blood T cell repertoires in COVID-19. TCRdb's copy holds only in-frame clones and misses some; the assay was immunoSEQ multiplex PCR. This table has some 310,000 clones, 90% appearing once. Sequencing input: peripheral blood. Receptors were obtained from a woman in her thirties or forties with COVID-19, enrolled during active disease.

The CDR3 loop reads CASSVAQGVAEKLFF. DNA of the CDR3: TGTGCCAGCAGCGTCGCACAGGGGGTCGCTGAAAAACTGTTTTTT. The J gene is TRBJ1-4, the V gene TRBV9; 8 nucleotides align to TRBD1. The CDR3 totals 15 residues. V gave up 2 bases and J gave up 7 bases; unmatched junction bases: 7. CDR1 and CDR2 from the germline V gene are SGDLS and YYNGEE.

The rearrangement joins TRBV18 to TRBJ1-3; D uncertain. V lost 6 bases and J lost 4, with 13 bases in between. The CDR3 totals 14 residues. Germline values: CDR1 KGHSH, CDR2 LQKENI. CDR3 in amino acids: CASSPGNEGNTIYF. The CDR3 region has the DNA TGTGCCAGCTCGCCCGGTAACGAGGGAAACACCATATATTTT.

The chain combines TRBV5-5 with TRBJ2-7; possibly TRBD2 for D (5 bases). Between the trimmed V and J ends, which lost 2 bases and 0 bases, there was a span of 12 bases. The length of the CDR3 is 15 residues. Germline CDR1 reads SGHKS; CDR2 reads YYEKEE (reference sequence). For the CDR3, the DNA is TGTGCCAGCAGCTTATCCCAGCGGCCCTCCTACGAGCAGTACTTC. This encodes CASSLSQRPSYEQYF.

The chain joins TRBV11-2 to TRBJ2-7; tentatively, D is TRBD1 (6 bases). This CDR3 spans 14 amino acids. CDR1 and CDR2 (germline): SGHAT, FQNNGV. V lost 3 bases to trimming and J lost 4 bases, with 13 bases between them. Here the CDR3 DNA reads TGTGCCAGCAGCTTTAACAGGGAATTATACGAGCAGTACTTC. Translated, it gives CASSFNRELYEQYF. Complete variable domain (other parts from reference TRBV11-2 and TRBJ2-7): EAGVAQSPRYKIIEKRQSVAFWCNPISGHATLYWYQQILGQGPKLLIQFQNNGVVDDSQLPKDRFSAERLKGVDSTLKIQPAKLEDSAVYLCASSFNRELYEQYFGPGTRLTVT.

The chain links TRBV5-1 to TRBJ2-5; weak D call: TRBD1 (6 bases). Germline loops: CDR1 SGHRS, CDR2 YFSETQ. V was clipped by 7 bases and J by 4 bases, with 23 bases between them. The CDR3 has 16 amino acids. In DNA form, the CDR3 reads TGCGCCAGCTCTCCTGGGGGCGGCAGACTCGCAGAGACCCAGTACTTC. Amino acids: CASSPGGGRLAETQYF.

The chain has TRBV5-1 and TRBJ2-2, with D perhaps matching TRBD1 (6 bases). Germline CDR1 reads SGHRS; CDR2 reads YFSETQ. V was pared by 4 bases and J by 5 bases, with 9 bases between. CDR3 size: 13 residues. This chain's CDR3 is CASSRTGTGELFF. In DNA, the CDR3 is TGCGCCAGCAGCCGAACAGGGACCGGGGAGCTGTTTTTT. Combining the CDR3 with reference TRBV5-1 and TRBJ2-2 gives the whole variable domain KAGVTQTPRYLIKTRGQQVTLSCSPISGHRSVSWYQQTPGQGLQFLFEYFSETQRNKGNFPGRFSGRQFSNSRSEMNVSTLELGDSALYLCASSRTGTGELFFGEGSRLTVL.

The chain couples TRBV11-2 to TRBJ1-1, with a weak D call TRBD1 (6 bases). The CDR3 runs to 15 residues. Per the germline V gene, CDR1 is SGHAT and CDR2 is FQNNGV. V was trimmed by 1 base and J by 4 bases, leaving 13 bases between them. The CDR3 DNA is TGTGCCAGCAGCTTAGGGATCAGGGGAGCCACTGAAGCTTTCTTT. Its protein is CASSLGIRGATEAFF.

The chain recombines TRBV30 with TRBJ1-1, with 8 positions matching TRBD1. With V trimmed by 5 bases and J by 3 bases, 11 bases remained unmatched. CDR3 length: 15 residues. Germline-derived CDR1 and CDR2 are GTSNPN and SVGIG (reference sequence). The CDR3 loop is CAWSTPTGGDTEAFF. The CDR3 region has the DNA TGTGCCTGGTCGACTCCTACAGGGGGGGACACTGAAGCTTTCTTT.

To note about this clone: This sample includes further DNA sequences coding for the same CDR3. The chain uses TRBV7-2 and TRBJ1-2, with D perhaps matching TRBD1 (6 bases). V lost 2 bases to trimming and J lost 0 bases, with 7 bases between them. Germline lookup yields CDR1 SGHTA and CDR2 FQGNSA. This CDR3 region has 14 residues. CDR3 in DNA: TGTGCCAGCAGCTTACAGGGGTCTAACTATGGCTACACCTTC. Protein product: CASSLQGSNYGYTF.

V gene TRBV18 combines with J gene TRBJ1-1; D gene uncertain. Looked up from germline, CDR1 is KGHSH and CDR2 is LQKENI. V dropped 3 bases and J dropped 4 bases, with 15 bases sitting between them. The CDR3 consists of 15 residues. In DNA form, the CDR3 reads TGTGCCAGCTCACCGTACCTCCGGGGTGTCACTGAAGCTTTCTTT. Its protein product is CASSPYLRGVTEAFF.

This chain's CDR3 is CASRPSGTGGTEAFF. CDR3 bases: TGTGCCAGCAGGCCTTCAGGGACAGGAGGCACTGAAGCTTTCTTT. The chain has TRBV28 and TRBJ1-1, with 8 bases lining up with TRBD1. J was trimmed by 4 bases and V by 6 bases; bases with no gene match: 10. Germline V lookup: CDR1 MDHEN, CDR2 SYDVKM. CDR3 length equals 15 residues.

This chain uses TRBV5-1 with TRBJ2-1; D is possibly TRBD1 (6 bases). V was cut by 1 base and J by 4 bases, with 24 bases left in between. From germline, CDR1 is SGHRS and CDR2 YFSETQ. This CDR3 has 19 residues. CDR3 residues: CASSLISRHPGGSYNEQFF. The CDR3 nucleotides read TGCGCCAGCAGCTTGATCTCGCGGCACCCTGGGGGCTCTTACAATGAGCAGTTCTTC. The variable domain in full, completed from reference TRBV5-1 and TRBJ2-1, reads KAGVTQTPRYLIKTRGQQVTLSCSPISGHRSVSWYQQTPGQGLQFLFEYFSETQRNKGNFPGRFSGRQFSNSRSEMNVSTLELGDSALYLCASSLISRHPGGSYNEQFFGPGTRLTVL.

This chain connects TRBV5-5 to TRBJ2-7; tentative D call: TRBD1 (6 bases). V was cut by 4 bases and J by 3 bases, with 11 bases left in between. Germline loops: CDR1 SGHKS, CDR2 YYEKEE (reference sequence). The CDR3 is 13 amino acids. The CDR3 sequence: CASSVTGYYEQYF. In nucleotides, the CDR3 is TGTGCCAGCAGCGTGACAGGTTACTACGAGCAGTACTTC.

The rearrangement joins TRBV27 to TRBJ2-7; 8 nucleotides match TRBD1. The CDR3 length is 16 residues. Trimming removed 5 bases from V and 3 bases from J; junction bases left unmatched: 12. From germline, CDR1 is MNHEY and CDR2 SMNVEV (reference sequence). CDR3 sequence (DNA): TGTGCCAGCAGTACTCGGACAGGGATTACCCTCTACGAGCAGTACTTC. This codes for CASSTRTGITLYEQYF.

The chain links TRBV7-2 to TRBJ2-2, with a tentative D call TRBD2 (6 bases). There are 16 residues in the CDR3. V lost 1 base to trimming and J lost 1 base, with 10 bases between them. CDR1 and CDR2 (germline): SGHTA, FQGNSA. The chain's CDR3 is CASSLVRGVNTGELFF. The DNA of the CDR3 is TGTGCCAGCAGCTTAGTGCGCGGGGTGAACACCGGGGAGCTGTTTTTT.

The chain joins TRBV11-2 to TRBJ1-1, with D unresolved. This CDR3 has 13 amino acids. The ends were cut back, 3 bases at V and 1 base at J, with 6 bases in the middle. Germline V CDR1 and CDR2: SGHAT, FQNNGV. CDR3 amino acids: CASSFGRNTEAFF. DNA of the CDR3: TGTGCCAGCAGCTTTGGGCGGAACACTGAAGCTTTCTTT.

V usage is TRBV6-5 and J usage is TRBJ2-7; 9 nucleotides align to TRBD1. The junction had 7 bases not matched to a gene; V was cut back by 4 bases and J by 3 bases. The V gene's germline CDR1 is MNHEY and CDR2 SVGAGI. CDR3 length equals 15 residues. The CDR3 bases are TGTGCCAGCAGTTCTAACAGGGGGCGCGTCTACGAGCAGTACTTC. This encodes CASSSNRGRVYEQYF.

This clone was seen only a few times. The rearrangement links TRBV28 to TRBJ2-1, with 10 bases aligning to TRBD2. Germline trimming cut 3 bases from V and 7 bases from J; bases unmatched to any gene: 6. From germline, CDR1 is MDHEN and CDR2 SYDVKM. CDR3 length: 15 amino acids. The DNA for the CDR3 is TGTGCCAGCAGTTTTCAAGGACTAGCGGAGAATGAGCAGTTCTTC. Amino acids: CASSFQGLAENEQFF.

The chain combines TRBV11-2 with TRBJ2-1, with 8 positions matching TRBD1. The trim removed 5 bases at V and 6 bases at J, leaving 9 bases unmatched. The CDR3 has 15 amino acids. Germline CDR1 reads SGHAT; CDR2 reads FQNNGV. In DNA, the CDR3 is TGTGCCAGCAGCATGGGACAGGCAGGGGCCAATGAGCAGTTCTTC. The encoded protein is CASSMGQAGANEQFF. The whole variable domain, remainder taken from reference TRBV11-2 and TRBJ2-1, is EAGVAQSPRYKIIEKRQSVAFWCNPISGHATLYWYQQILGQGPKLLIQFQNNGVVDDSQLPKDRFSAERLKGVDSTLKIQPAKLEDSAVYLCASSMGQAGANEQFFGPGTRLTVL.

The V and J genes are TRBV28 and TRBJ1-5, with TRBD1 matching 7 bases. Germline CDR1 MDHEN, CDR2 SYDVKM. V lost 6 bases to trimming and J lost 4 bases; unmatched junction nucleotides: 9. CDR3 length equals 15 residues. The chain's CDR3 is CASSYVQGSNQPQHF. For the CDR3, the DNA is TGTGCCAGCAGCTACGTACAGGGGTCTAATCAGCCCCAGCATTTT.

The DNA of the CDR3 is TGTGCCTGGAGTGCCCGGAACCCAGGGATTTGGAACACCGGGGAGCTGTTTTTT. This gives the protein CAWSARNPGIWNTGELFF. The V and J genes are TRBV30 and TRBJ2-2, with D maybe TRBD1 (5 bases). CDR1 is GTSNPN and CDR2 is SVGIG in the germline V gene (reference sequence). The V end was cut by 1 base, the J end by 1 base, with 19 bases between. The CDR3 totals 18 residues.

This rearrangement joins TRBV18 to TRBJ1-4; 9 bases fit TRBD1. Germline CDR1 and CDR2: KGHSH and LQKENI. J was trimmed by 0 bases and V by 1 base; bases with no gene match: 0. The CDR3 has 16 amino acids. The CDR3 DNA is TGTGCCAGCTCACCACGGACAGGGGCAACTAATGAAAAACTGTTTTTT. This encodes CASSPRTGATNEKLFF.

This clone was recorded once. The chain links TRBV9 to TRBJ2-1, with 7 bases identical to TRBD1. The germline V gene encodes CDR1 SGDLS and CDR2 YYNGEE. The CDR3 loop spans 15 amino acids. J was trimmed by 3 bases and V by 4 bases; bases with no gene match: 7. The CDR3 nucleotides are TGTGCCAGCAGCTTGGGACAGACCCGCTACAATGAGCAGTTCTTC. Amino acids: CASSLGQTRYNEQFF.

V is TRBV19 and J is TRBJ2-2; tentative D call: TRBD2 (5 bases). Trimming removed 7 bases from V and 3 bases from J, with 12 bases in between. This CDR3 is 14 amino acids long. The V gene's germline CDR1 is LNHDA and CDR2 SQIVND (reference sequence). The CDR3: CASTYGGDTGELFF. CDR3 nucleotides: TGTGCCAGTACCTATGGAGGTGACACCGGGGAGCTGTTTTTT.

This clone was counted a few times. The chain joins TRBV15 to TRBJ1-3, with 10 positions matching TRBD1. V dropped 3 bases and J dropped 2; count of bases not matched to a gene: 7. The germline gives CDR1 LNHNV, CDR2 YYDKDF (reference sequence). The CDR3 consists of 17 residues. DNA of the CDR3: TGTGCCACCAGCAGGGGCAGACAGGGGGCGCCTGGAAACACCATATATTTT. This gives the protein CATSRGRQGAPGNTIYF. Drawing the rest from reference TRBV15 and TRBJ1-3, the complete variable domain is DAMVIQNPRYQVTQFGKPVTLSCSQTLNHNVMYWYQQKSSQAPKLLFHYYDKDFNNEADTPDNFQSRRPNTSFCFLDIRSPGLGDTAMYLCATSRGRQGAPGNTIYFGEGSWLTVV.

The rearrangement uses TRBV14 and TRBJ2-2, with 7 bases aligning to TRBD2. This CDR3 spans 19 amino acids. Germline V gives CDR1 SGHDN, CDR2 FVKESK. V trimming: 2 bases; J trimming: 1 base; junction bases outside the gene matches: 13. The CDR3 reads CASSQPGGISGLNTGELFF. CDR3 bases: TGTGCCAGCAGCCAACCCGGTGGGATTAGCGGGCTGAACACCGGGGAGCTGTTTTTT.

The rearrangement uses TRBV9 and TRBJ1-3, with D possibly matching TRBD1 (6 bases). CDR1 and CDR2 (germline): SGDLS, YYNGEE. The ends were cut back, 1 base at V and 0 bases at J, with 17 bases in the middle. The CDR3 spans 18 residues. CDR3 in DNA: TGTGCCAGCAGCGTAACCTCCCCCGACAGGACCTCTGGAAACACCATATATTTT. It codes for CASSVTSPDRTSGNTIYF.